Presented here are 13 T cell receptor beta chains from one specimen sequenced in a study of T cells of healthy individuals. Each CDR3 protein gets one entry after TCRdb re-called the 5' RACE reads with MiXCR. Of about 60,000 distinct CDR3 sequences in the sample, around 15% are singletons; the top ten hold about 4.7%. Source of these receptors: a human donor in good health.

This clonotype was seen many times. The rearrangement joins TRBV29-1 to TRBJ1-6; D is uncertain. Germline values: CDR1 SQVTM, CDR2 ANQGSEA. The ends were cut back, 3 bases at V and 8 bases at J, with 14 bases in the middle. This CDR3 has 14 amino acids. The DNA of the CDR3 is TGCAGCGTTGATAGGCAAGGGTCTGATTCACCCCTCCACTTT. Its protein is CSVDRQGSDSPLHF.

The CDR3: CASRAEGGNTEAFF. The CDR3 nucleotides are TGTGCCAGCAGGGCCGAGGGGGGAAACACTGAAGCTTTCTTT. This chain connects TRBV2 to TRBJ1-1, with D perhaps TRBD1 (6 bases). The V end lost 6 bases, the J end lost 2 bases, and 13 bases lay between the germline ends. The CDR3 is 14 residues long. Germline assignment: CDR1 SNHLY and CDR2 FYNNEI.

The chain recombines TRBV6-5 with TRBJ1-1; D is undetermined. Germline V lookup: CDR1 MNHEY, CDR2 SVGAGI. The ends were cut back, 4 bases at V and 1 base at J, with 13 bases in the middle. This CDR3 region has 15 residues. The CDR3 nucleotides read TGTGCCAGCAGTTCCAACCGGGTTTCGAACACTGAAGCTTTCTTT. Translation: CASSSNRVSNTEAFF.

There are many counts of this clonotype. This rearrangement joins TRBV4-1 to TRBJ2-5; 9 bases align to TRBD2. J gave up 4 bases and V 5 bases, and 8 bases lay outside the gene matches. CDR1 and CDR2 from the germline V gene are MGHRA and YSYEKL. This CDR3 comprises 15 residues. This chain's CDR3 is CASSIAGGALETQYF. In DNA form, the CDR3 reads TGCGCCAGCAGCATCGCGGGAGGGGCCTTAGAGACCCAGTACTTC.

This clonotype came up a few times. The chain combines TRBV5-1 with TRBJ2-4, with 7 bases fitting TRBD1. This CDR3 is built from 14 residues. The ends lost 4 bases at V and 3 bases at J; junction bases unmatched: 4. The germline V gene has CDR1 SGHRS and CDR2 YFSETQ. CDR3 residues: CASSPGTDKNIQYF. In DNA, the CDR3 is TGCGCCAGCAGCCCCGGGACAGACAAAAACATTCAGTACTTC.

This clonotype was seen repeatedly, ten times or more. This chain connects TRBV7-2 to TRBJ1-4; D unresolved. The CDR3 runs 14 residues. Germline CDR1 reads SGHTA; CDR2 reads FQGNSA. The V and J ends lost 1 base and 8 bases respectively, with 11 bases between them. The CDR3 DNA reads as TGTGCCAGCAGCTTAGGAGGTTGGCGGGAAAAACTGTTTTTT. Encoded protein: CASSLGGWREKLFF.

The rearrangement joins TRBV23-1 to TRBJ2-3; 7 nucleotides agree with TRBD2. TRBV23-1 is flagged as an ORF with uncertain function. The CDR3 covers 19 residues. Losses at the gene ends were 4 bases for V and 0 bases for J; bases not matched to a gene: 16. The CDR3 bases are TGCGCCAGCAGTCCCCTGGCTCGGGACTACTTCGTCAGCACAGATACGCAGTATTTT. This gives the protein CASSPLARDYFVSTDTQYF.

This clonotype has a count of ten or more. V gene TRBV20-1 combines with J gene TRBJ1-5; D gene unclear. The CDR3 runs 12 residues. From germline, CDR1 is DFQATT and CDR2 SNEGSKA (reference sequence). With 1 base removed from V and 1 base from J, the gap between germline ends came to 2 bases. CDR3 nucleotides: TGCAGTGCTAGAGGAAGCAATCAGCCCCAGCATTTT. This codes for CSARGSNQPQHF.

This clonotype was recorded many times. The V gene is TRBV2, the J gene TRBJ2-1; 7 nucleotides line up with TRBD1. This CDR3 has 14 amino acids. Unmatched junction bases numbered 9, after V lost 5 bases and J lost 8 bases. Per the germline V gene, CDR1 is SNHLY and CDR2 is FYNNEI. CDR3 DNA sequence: TGTGCCAGCAGTCGTCGACAGGGTCAAGATGAGCAGTTCTTC. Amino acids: CASSRRQGQDEQFF.

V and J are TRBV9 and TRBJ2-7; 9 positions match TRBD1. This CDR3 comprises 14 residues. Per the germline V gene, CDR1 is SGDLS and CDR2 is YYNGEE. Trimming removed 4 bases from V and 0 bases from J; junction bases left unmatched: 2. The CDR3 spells CASSLGQGSYEQYF. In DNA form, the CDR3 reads TGTGCCAGCAGCCTGGGACAGGGCTCCTACGAGCAGTACTTC.

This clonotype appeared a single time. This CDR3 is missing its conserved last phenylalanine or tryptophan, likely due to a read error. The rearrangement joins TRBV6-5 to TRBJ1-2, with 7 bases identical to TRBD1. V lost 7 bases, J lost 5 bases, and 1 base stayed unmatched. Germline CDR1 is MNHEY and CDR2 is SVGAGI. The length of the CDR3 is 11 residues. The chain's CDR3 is CASTRGYGYTV. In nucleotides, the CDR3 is TGTGCCAGCACCAGGGGGTATGGCTACACCGTC.

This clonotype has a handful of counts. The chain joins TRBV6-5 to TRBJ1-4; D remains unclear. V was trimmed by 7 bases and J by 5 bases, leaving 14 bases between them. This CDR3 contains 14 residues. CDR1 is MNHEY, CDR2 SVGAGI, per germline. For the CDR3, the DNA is TGTGCCAGCACTTGGGGAGCTTTAAATGAAAAACTGTTTTTT. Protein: CASTWGALNEKLFF.

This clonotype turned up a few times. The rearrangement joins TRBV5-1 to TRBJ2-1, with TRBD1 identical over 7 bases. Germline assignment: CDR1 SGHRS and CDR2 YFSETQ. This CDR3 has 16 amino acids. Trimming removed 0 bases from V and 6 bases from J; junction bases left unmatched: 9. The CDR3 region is CASSLGSDRVGNEQFF. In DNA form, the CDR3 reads TGCGCCAGCAGCTTGGGTTCAGACAGGGTCGGCAATGAGCAGTTCTTC.